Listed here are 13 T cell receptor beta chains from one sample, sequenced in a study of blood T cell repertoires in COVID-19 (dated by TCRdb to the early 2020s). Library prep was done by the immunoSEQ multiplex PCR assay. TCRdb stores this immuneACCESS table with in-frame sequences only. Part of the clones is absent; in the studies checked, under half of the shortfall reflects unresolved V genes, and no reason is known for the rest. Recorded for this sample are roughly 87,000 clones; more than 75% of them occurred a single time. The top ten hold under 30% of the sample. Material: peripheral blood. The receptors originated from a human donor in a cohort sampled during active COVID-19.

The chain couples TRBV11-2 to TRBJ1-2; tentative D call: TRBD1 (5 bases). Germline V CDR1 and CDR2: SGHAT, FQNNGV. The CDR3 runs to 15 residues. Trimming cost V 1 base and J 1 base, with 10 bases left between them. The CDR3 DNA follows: TGTGCCAGCAGCTTAGGGGGGAGGAATAACTATGGCTACACCTTC. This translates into CASSLGGRNNYGYTF.

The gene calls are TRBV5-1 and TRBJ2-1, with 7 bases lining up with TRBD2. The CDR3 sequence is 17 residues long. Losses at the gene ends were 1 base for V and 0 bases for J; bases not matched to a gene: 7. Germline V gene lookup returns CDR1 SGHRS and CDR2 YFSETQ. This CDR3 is CASSLTGGSFSYNEQFF. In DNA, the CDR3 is TGCGCCAGCAGCTTGACGGGCGGGAGTTTCTCCTACAATGAGCAGTTCTTC.

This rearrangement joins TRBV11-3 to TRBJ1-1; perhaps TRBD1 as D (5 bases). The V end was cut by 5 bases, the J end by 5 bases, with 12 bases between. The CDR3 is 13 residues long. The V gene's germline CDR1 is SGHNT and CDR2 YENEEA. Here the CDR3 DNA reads TGTGCCAGCAGCCCCCGCGGGGCTACTGAAGCTTTCTTT. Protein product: CASSPRGATEAFF.

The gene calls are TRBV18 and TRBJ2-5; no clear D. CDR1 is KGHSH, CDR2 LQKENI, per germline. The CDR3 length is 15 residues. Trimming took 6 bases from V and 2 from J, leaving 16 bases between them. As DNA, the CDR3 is TGTGCCAGCTCCCCGACCGGGTTCCGGCAAGAGACCCAGTACTTC. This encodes CASSPTGFRQETQYF. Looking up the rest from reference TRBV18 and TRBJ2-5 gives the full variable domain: NAGVMQNPRHLVRRRGQEARLRCSPMKGHSHVYWYRQLPEEGLKFMVYLQKENIIDESGMPKERFSAEFPKEGPSILRIQQVVRGDSAAYFCASSPTGFRQETQYFGPGTRLLVL.

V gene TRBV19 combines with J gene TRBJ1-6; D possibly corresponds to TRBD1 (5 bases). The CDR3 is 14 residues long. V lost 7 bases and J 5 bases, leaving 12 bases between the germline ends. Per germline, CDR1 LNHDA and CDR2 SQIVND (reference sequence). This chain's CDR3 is CASKGRSDNSPLHF. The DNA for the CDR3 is TGTGCCAGTAAGGGGAGGTCAGATAATTCACCCCTCCACTTT.

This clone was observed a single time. CDR3 protein: CASSSRDTRYEQYF. The CDR3 DNA is TGTGCCAGCAGTTCTAGGGACACCCGCTACGAGCAGTACTTC. The chain uses TRBV28 and TRBJ2-7; perhaps TRBD1 as D (6 bases). V lost 4 bases and J 3 bases, leaving 13 bases between the germline ends. The CDR3 consists of 14 residues. Germline CDR1 is MDHEN and CDR2 is SYDVKM.

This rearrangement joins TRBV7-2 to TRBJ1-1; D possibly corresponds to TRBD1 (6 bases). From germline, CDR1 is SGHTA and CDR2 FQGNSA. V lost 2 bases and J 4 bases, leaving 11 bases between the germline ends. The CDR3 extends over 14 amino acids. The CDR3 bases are TGTGCCAGCAGCTTACGCGGGGGGCTCACTGAAGCTTTCTTT. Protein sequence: CASSLRGGLTEAFF.

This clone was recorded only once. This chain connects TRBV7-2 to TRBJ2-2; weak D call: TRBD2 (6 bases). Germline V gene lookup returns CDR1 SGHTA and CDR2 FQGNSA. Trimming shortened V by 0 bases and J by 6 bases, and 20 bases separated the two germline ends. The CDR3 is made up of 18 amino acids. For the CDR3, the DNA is TGTGCCAGCAGCTTAGCGGTACGACAGCCCTGGGGGGCCGGGGAGCTGTTTTTT. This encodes CASSLAVRQPWGAGELFF.

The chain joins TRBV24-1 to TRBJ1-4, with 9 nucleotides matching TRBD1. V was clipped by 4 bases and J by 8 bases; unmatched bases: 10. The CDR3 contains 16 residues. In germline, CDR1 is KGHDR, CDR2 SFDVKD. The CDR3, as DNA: TGTGCCACCAGTGACCCCGCACAGGGGGCCCCCGAAAAACTGTTTTTT. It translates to CATSDPAQGAPEKLFF.

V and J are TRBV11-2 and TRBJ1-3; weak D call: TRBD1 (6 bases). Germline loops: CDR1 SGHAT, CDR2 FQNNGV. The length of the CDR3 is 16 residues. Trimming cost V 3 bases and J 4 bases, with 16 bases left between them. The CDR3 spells CASSFRGGDGGNTIYF. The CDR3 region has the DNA TGTGCCAGCAGCTTCAGGGGTGGTGATGGCGGAAACACCATATATTTT.

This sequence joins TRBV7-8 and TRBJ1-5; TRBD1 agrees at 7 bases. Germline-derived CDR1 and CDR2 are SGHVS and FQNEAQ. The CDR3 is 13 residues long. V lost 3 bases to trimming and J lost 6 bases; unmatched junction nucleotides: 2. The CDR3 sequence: CASSFDRAQPQHF. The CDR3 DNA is TGTGCCAGCAGCTTTGACAGGGCTCAGCCCCAGCATTTT.

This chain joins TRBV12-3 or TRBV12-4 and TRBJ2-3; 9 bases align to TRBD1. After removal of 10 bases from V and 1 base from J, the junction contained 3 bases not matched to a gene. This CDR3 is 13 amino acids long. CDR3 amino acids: CATNRGRTDTQYF. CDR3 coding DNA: TGTGCCACCAACAGGGGGCGCACAGATACGCAGTATTTT.

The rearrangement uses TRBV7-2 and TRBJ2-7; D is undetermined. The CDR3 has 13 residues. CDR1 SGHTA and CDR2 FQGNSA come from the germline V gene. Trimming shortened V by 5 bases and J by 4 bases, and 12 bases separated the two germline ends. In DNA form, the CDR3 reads TGTGCCAGCAGCCCCGCCGAGTTATACGAGCAGTACTTC. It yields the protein CASSPAELYEQYF.